The TCR beta chain under discussion was sequenced for a study of OX40 agonist ivuxolimab in advanced cancers. Notes on the research overall: Ivuxolimab was a fully human IgG2 agonistic monoclonal antibody targeting the costimulatory receptor OX40 (CD134). Peripheral TCRbeta sequencing aimed to test whether ivuxolimab altered TCR sequence diversity and caused clonal T-cell expansion. In the dose-escalation cohort, roughly 82% of patients were male, and the mean age was 60 years with a range of roughly 23 to 79. Intravenous ivuxolimab was administered to patients every 2 weeks at six dose levels: 0.01, 0.1, 0.3, 1.5, 3 and 10 mg/kg. Of the 50 or so patients in dose escalation, some 19 had hepatocellular carcinoma, roughly 15 had melanoma, 9 had renal cell carcinoma and 9 had head and neck cancer. Prior anti-PD-1, anti-PD-L1 or anti-CTLA-4 therapy was permitted, and 40% of dose-escalation patients had received checkpoint inhibitors. Partial responses occurred in three dose-escalation patients, of whom one had hepatocellular carcinoma and two had cutaneous melanoma. The paper covers the monotherapy dose-escalation part of the phase I ivuxolimab trial, which included N of about 50 patients.

The V and J ends are trimmed by 0 bases and 2 bases, leaving 8 bases between them. Spanning cysteine to phenylalanine, the CDR3 consists of 14 amino acids. Of the read, only the CDR3 DNA is kept; its 42 bases are in frame from base 1. According to the germline V gene (reference sequence), CDR1 reads SGHNT and CDR2 reads YYREEE. General conclusions and limits of the study: At doses from 0.1 to 3.0 mg/kg, clonal expansion was seen in both CD4+ and CD8+ blood T cells between baseline and week 6. Low levels of normalized T-cell clonal expansion were also shown by some nonresponding patients. In partial responders in the 0.1-3.0 mg/kg groups, normalized peripheral clonal expansion was found to be among the lowest, especially among CD8+ T cells. Antigen specificity was not determined for the clonally expanded peripheral T cells. After ivuxolimab, expanded clones were on average more numerous among CD8+ T cells than among CD4+ T cells.

For sequencing of the TCRbeta CDR3 region, genomic DNA was extracted from the sorted cells. The immunoSEQ Assay was used to sequence the TCRbeta CDR3 regions. What TCRdb holds here is the immuneACCESS table cut down to in-frame rearrangements. Part of the clones is not present; checked against another copy, under half of the missing clones reflect an unresolved V gene, and the others are unexplained. Across this sample there are about 100,000 clones, with around 89% seen only once. 0.15% to 0.2% of the sample rests with the top ten. Concerning this clone itself: The antigen it recognizes is unknown. No base quality values were provided; no much bigger clone lies one nucleotide off.

Patients with autoimmune disease history or receiving systemic immunosuppression were excluded from the trial. Peripheral blood for TCR sequencing was collected from all dose cohorts at baseline, on cycle 4 day 1, and on cycle 7 day 1. Samples were obtained from an open-label, multicenter, first-in-human phase I dose-escalation trial of ivuxolimab. Adults with locally advanced or metastatic melanoma, renal cell carcinoma, hepatocellular carcinoma or head and neck squamous cell carcinoma were enrolled in the trial. Before TCR sequencing, CD4+ T cells and CD8+ T cells from peripheral blood were sorted into separate populations.

The source is an adult with an advanced solid tumor such as melanoma, head and neck, liver or kidney cancer. The sequence links TRBV5-4 to TRBJ2-5; the D gene is not confidently resolved. The material was CD4+ or CD8+ T cells sorted from blood, obtained in a trial of the OX40 agonist ivuxolimab. The CDR3 region reads CASSLGLEQETQYF. The nucleotide sequence is TGTGCCAGCAGCTTGGGGCTCGAACAAGAGACCCAGTACTTC. With the rest looked up from the reference TRBV5-4 and TRBJ2-5 genes rather than sequenced, the full variable domain is ETGVTQSPTHLIKTRGQQVTLRCSSQSGHNTVSWYQQALGQGPQFIFQYYREEENGRGNFPPRFSGLQFPNYSSELNVNALELDDSALYLCASSLGLEQETQYFGPGTRLLVL.